This TCR beta chain was observed in a study of OX40 agonist ivuxolimab in advanced cancers. General study results and limits: More expanded clones were seen, on average, in CD8+ T cells than in CD4+. Clonal expansion from baseline to week 6 occurred in both CD4+ and CD8+ T cells.

As regards this clone: Its antigen is still unknown.

Only in-frame clones appear in the TCRdb table, and some are missing; sequencing was by immunoSEQ multiplex PCR. The sample has nearly 50,000 clones, around 90% seen once. This TCR derives from an adult with an advanced solid tumor such as melanoma, head and neck, liver or kidney cancer. The specimen comprised CD4+ or CD8+ T cells sorted from blood, sampled in a trial of the OX40 agonist ivuxolimab.

The CDR3 nucleotides are TGTGCCAGCAGCTTTGACAGGGAAGCGTATTCACCCCTCCACTTT. Residues: CASSFDREAYSPLHF. The chain joins TRBV5-5 to TRBJ1-6, with 7 positions matching TRBD1. V lost 2 bases and J lost 8; bases outside the gene matches: 7. The length of the CDR3 is 15 residues. Per germline, CDR1 SGHKS and CDR2 YYEKEE (reference sequence).